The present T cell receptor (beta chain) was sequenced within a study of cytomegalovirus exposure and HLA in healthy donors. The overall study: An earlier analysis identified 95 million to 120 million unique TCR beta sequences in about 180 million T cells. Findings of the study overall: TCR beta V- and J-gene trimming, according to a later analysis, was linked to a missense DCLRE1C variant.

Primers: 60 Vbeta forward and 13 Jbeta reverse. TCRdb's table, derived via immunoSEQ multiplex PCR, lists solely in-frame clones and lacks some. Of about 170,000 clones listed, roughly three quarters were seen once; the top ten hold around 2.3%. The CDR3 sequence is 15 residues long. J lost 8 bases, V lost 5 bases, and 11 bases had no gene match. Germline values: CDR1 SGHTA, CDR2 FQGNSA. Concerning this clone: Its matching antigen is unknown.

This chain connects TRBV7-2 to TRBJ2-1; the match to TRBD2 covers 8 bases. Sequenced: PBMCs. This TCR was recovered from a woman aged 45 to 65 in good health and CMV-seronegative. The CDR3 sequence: CASSPGLVGNYEQFF. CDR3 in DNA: TGTGCCAGCAGCCCGGGACTAGTAGGTAACTATGAGCAGTTCTTC.